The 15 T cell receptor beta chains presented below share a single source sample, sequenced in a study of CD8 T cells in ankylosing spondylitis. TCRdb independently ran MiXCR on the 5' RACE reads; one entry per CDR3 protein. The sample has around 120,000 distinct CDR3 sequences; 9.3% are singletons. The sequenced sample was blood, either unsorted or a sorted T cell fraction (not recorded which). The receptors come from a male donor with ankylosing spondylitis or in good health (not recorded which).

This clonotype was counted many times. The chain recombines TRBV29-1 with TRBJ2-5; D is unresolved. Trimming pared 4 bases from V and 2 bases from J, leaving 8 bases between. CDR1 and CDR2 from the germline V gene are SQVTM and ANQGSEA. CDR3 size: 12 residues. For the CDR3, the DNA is TGCAGCGTTGCGGCAGCTCAAGAGACCCAGTACTTC. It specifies CSVAAAQETQYF.

The CDR3 here is CASSLAKGARYGYTF. In DNA, the CDR3 is TGCGCCAGCAGCTTGGCAAAGGGGGCGCGTTATGGCTACACCTTC. The rearrangement uses TRBV5-1 and TRBJ1-2, with TRBD1 matching 7 bases. Germline CDR1 reads SGHRS; CDR2 reads YFSETQ. The J segment lost 5 bases and the V segment lost 0 bases, leaving 7 bases of the junction unmatched. The CDR3 sequence is 15 residues long.

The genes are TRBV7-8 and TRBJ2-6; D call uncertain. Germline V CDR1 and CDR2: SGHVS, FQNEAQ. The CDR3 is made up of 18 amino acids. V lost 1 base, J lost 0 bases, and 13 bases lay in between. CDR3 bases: TGTGCCAGCAGCTTAGAGCAGGTTTCGTACTCTGGGGCCAACGTCCTGACTTTC. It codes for CASSLEQVSYSGANVLTF. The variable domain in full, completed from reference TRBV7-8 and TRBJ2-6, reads GAGVSQSPRYKVAKRGQDVALRCDPISGHVSLFWYQQALGQGPEFLTYFQNEAQLDKSGLPSDRFFAERPEGSVSTLKIQRTQQEDSAVYLCASSLEQVSYSGANVLTFGAGSRLTVL.

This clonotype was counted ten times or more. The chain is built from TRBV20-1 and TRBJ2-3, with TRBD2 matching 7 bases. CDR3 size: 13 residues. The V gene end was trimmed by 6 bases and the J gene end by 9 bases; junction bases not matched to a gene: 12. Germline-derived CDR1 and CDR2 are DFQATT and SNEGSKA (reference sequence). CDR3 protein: CSARLGGGWTQYF. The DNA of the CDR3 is TGCAGTGCCCGATTGGGGGGGGGTTGGACGCAGTATTTT.

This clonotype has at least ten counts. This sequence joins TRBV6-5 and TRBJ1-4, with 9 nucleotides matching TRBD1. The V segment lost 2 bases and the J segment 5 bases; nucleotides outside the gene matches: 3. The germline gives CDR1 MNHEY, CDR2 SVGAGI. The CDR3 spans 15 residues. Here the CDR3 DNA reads TGTGCCAGCAGTTACGGGACAGGGAGGAATGAAAAACTGTTTTTT. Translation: CASSYGTGRNEKLFF.

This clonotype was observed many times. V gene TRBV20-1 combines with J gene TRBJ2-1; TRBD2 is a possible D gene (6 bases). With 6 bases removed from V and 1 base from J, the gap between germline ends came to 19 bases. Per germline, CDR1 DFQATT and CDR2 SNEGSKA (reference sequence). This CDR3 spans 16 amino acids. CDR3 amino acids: CSATTFSAGSYNEQFF. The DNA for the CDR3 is TGCAGTGCAACAACCTTCTCGGCGGGGTCCTACAATGAGCAGTTCTTC.

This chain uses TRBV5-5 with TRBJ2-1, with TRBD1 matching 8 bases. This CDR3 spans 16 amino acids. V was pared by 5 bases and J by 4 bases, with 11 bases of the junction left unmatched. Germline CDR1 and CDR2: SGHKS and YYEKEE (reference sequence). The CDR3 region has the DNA TGTGCCAGCAGTCTTGGTATAGGACAGGGATACAATGAGCAGTTCTTC. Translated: CASSLGIGQGYNEQFF. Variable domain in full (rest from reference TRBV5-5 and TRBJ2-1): DAGVTQSPTHLIKTRGQQVTLRCSPISGHKSVSWYQQVLGQGPQFIFQYYEKEERGRGNFPDRFSARQFPNYSSELNVNALLLGDSALYLCASSLGIGQGYNEQFFGPGTRLTVL.

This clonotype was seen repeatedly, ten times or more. CDR3 nucleotide sequence: TGTGCCATCAGTGAAGCGGTCGGTAGGGATGAGCAGTTCTTC. Translation gives CAISEAVGRDEQFF. The chain couples TRBV10-3 to TRBJ2-1, with D perhaps matching TRBD2 (5 bases). Germline CDR1 ENHRY, CDR2 SYGVKD. The V and J ends lost 3 bases and 8 bases respectively, with 14 bases between them. This CDR3 spans 14 amino acids.

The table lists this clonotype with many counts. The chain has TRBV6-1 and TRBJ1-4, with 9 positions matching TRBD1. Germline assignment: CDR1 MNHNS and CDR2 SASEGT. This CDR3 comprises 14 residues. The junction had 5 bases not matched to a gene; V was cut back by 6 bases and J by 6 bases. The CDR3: CASSRDRVDEKLFF. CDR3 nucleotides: TGTGCCAGCAGCCGGGACAGGGTGGATGAAAAACTGTTTTTT.

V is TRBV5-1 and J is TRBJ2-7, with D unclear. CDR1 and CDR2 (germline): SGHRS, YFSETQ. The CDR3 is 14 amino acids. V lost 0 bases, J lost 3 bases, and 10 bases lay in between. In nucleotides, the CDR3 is TGCGCCAGCAGCTTGGCGGGTGTCAGCTACGAGCAGTACTTC. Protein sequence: CASSLAGVSYEQYF.

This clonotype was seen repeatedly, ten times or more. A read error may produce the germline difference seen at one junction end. Written as DNA, the CDR3 is TGTGCCAGCAGTTTAGGGCGGGCAGATACGCAGTATTTT. The encoded protein is CASSLGRADTQYF. V and J are TRBV7-2 and TRBJ2-3; D might be TRBD2 (5 bases). Germline assignment: CDR1 SGHTA and CDR2 FQGNSA. The CDR3 consists of 13 residues.

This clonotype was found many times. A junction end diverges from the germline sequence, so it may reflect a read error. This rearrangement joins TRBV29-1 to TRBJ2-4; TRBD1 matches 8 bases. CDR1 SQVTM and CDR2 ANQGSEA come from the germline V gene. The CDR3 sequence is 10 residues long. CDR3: CSVGDRFLEF. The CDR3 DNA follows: TGCAGCGTAGGGGACAGGTTCCTGGAGTTC.

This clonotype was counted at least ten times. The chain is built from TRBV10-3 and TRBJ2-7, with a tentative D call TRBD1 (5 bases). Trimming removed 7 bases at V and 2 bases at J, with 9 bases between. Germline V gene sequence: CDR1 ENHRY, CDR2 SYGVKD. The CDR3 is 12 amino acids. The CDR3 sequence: CAIKGQTYEQYF. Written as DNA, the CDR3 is TGTGCCATCAAAGGACAAACCTACGAGCAGTACTTC.

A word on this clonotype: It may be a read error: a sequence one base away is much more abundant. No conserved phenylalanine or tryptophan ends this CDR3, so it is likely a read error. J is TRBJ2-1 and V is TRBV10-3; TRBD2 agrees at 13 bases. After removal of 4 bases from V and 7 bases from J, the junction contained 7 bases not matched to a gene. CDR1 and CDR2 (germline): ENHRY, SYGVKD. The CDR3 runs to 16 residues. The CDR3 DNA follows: TGTGCCATCAGTGCAGGACTAGCGGGAGCGGGGAATGAGCAGTTCTCC. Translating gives CAISAGLAGAGNEQFS.

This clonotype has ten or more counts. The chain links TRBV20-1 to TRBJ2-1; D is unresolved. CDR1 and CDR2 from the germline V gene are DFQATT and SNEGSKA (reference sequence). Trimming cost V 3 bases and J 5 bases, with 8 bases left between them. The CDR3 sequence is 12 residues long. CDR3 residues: CSASVLDNEQFF. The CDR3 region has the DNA TGCAGTGCTAGCGTTCTGGACAATGAGCAGTTCTTC.